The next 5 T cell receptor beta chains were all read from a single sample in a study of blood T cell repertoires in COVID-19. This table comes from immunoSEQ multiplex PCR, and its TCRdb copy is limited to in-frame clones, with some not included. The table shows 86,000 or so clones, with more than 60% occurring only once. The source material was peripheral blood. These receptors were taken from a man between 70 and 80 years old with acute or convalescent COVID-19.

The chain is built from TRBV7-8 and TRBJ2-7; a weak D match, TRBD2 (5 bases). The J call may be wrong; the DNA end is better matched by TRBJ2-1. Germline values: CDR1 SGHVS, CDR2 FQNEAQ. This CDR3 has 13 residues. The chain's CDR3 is CASSFQRNNEQFF. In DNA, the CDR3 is TGTGCCAGCAGCTTCCAGCGGAACAATGAGCAGTTCTTC.

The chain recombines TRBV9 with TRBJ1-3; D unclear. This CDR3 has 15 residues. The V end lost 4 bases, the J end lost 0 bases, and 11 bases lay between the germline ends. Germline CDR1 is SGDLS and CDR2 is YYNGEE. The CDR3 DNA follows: TGTGCCAGCAGCCCCGGGTCCCGCTCTGGAAACACCATATATTTT. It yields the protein CASSPGSRSGNTIYF.

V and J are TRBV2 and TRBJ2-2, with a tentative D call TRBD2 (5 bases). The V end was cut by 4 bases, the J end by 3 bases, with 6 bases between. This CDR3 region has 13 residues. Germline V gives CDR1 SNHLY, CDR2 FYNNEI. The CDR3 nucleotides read TGTGCCAGCAGTGCGGGGTACACCGGGGAGCTGTTTTTT. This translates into CASSAGYTGELFF. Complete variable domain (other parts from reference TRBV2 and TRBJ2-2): EPEVTQTPSHQVTQMGQEVILRCVPISNHLYFYWYRQILGQKVEFLVSFYNNEISEKSEIFDDQFSVERPDGSNFTLKIRSTKLEDSAMYFCASSAGYTGELFFGEGSRLTVL.

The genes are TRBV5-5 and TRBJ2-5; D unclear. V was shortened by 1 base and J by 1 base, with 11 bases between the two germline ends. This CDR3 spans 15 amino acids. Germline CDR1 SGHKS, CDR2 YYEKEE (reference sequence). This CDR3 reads CASSLTATIQETQYF. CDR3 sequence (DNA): TGTGCCAGCAGCTTGACAGCCACCATCCAAGAGACCCAGTACTTC.

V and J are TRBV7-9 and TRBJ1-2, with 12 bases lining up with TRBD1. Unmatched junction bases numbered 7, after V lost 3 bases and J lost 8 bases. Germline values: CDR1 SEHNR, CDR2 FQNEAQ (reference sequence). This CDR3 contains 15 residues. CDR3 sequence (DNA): TGTGCCAGCAGCTTTAAGGGACAGGGGGCCTGGGGCTACACCTTC. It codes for CASSFKGQGAWGYTF.